The next 23 T cell receptor beta chains were all read from a single sample in a study of OX40 agonist ivuxolimab in advanced cancers. This table comes from immunoSEQ multiplex PCR, and its TCRdb copy is limited to in-frame clones, with some not included. This repertoire shows about 71,000 clones, about 81% found once; its top ten account for about 5%. Sequenced material: CD4+ or CD8+ T cells sorted from blood, taken in a trial of the OX40 agonist ivuxolimab. These receptors were obtained from an adult with an advanced solid tumor such as melanoma, head and neck, liver or kidney cancer.

The chain couples TRBV4-2 to TRBJ1-6, with 10 bases fitting TRBD1. The CDR3 is 15 residues long. Germline CDR1 LGHNA, CDR2 YNFKEQ. The junction had 5 bases not matched to a gene; V was cut back by 3 bases and J by 9 bases. The DNA of the CDR3 is TGTGCCAGCAGCCAGGGACAGGGGAAGAGTTCACCCCTCCACTTT. Its translation: CASSQGQGKSSPLHF.

This chain connects TRBV27 to TRBJ2-7, with 8 bases that match TRBD1. The CDR3 is 18 residues long. CDR1 MNHEY and CDR2 SMNVEV come from the germline V gene (reference sequence). Germline trimming cut 2 bases from V and 1 base from J; bases unmatched to any gene: 13. Here the CDR3 reads CASSLPRVSGQGSYEQYF. The CDR3 nucleotides read TGTGCCAGCAGTTTACCTCGGGTGTCTGGACAGGGTTCCTACGAGCAGTACTTC.

This clone was observed a few times. V gene TRBV10-3 combines with J gene TRBJ2-3; TRBD2 matches at 7 bases. CDR1 is ENHRY and CDR2 is SYGVKD in the germline V gene. The V segment lost 11 bases and the J segment 2 bases; nucleotides outside the gene matches: 13. This CDR3 spans 15 amino acids. CDR3 bases: TGTGCCTCGAGAGGGACTACCAAACACACAGATACGCAGTATTTT. It codes for CASRGTTKHTDTQYF.

The chain combines TRBV5-1 with TRBJ2-1, with TRBD2 identical over 9 bases. V was pared by 0 bases and J by 5 bases, with 3 bases of the junction left unmatched. From germline, CDR1 is SGHRS and CDR2 YFSETQ. This CDR3 is 15 amino acids long. The CDR3 protein is CASSLGLAGHNEQFF. The CDR3 region has the DNA TGCGCCAGCAGCTTGGGTCTAGCGGGACACAATGAGCAGTTCTTC.

CDR3 in amino acids: CASSLVQANEQFF. The DNA for the CDR3 is TGTGCCAGCAGCTTAGTACAAGCTAATGAGCAGTTCTTC. The chain combines TRBV7-2 with TRBJ2-1, with D uncertain. CDR3 size: 13 residues. Germline lookup yields CDR1 SGHTA and CDR2 FQGNSA. Trimming left V 1 base short and J 7 bases short, with 8 bases between.

This clone was counted a few times. V gene TRBV7-9 combines with J gene TRBJ1-1; TRBD1 is a possible D gene (5 bases). The V end was cut by 3 bases, the J end by 12 bases, with 17 bases between. The germline V gene has CDR1 SEHNR and CDR2 FQNEAQ (reference sequence). This CDR3 spans 13 amino acids. The chain's CDR3 is CASSLGQRGWTFF. The CDR3 DNA reads as TGTGCCAGCAGCTTGGGGCAGAGAGGGTGGACTTTCTTT. The full variable domain, completed using reference TRBV7-9 and TRBJ1-1, is DTGVSQNPRHKITKRGQNVTFRCDPISEHNRLYWYRQTLGQGPEFLTYFQNEAQLEKSRLLSDRFSAERPKGSFSTLEIQRTEQGDSAMYLCASSLGQRGWTFFGQGTRLTVV.

This chain uses TRBV6-6 with TRBJ2-1, with 9 bases lining up with TRBD1. Germline CDR1 and CDR2: MNHNY and SVGAGI (reference sequence). V was pared by 6 bases and J by 8 bases, with 11 bases of the junction left unmatched. The CDR3 loop spans 15 amino acids. Written as DNA, the CDR3 is TGTGCCAGCAGCATTGGACAGGGGCCAGAGGATGAGCAGTTCTTC. This sequence encodes CASSIGQGPEDEQFF.

The gene calls are TRBV27 and TRBJ1-3, with D possibly being TRBD1 (6 bases). This CDR3 comprises 13 residues. Per germline, CDR1 MNHEY and CDR2 SMNVEV (reference sequence). The V and J ends lost 4 bases and 6 bases respectively, with 10 bases between them. CDR3 coding DNA: TGTGCCAGCAGTTCAAACAGGGAAAACACCATATATTTT. Translation: CASSSNRENTIYF.

The V and J genes are TRBV5-1 and TRBJ2-3; 11 bases line up with TRBD2. V lost 5 bases and J lost 6; bases outside the gene matches: 5. The CDR3 is 14 residues long. From germline, CDR1 is SGHRS and CDR2 YFSETQ. For the CDR3, the DNA is TGCGCCAGCAGAGAGCTAGCGGGAGGTGATACGCAGTATTTT. The encoded protein is CASRELAGGDTQYF.

This clone was observed a handful of times. V and J are TRBV29-1 and TRBJ2-7; TRBD2 might be the D (5 bases). CDR3 length: 12 residues. CDR1 and CDR2 (germline): SQVTM, ANQGSEA. V was shortened by 4 bases and J by 8 bases, with 15 bases between the two germline ends. The CDR3 nucleotides are TGCAGCGTTGGAGCGGCCTTGGAGAAGCAGTACTTC. Protein sequence: CSVGAALEKQYF.

This sequence joins TRBV5-5 and TRBJ2-7; D might be TRBD1 (6 bases). The CDR3 totals 14 residues. Trimming left V 1 base short and J 2 bases short, with 10 bases between. The germline V gene encodes CDR1 SGHKS and CDR2 YYEKEE (reference sequence). The CDR3 nucleotides are TGTGCCAGCAGCTTGACACAGGGACCCTACGAGCAGTACTTC. It yields the protein CASSLTQGPYEQYF.

Worth noting for this clone: At one of its ends the junction is not consistent with the germline gene, which may arise from a read error. The chain links TRBV6-5 to TRBJ1-5; 8 bases align to TRBD1. The CDR3 covers 13 residues. CDR1 is MNHEY and CDR2 is SVGAGI in the germline V gene. The CDR3 sequence is CTSSKGQEQPQHF. In DNA form, the CDR3 reads TGTACCAGCAGTAAGGGACAGGAACAGCCCCAGCATTTT.

Remarks on this clone: Sequence at one end of the junction differs from germline and may be a read error. The rearrangement joins TRBV7-7 to TRBJ2-5; D is unresolved. This CDR3 is 14 amino acids long. Germline CDR1 reads SSHAT; CDR2 reads FNYEAQ (reference sequence). The CDR3 DNA reads as TGTGCTAGCAGCTTAGGTTACAGAGGAGAGACCCAGTACTTC. Translating it yields CASSLGYRGETQYF. The full variable domain, its missing parts supplied by reference TRBV7-7 and TRBJ2-5, is GAGVSQSPRYKVTKRGQDVTLRCDPISSHATLYWYQQALGQGPEFLTYFNYEAQPDKSGLPSDRFSAERPEGSISTLTIQRTEQRDSAMYRCASSLGYRGETQYFGPGTRLLVL.

V is TRBV19 and J is TRBJ1-5; a possible D gene is TRBD1 (6 bases). V was cut by 6 bases and J by 4 bases, with 13 bases left in between. CDR1 is LNHDA, CDR2 SQIVND, per germline (reference sequence). The CDR3 loop spans 14 amino acids. The CDR3, as DNA: TGTGCCAGTAGGGTCCAGGGGAGAAATCAGCCCCAGCATTTT. It codes for CASRVQGRNQPQHF.

The genes are TRBV4-3 and TRBJ2-3; the D gene is possibly TRBD2 (5 bases). The V gene lost 5 bases and the J gene lost 4 bases, with 13 bases spanning the gap. The CDR3 runs to 14 residues. Germline CDR1 LGHNA, CDR2 YSLEER. In DNA form, the CDR3 reads TGCGCCAGCAGCGAAGGCCAGGAGGCAGATACGCAGTATTTT. This encodes CASSEGQEADTQYF.

This chain joins TRBV5-1 and TRBJ1-2; 7 positions match TRBD1. J gave up 8 bases and V 4 bases, and 11 bases lay outside the gene matches. The CDR3 sequence is 14 residues long. The germline gives CDR1 SGHRS, CDR2 YFSETQ. CDR3: CASSPQGQEDGYTF. In DNA form, the CDR3 reads TGCGCCAGCAGCCCCCAAGGACAGGAGGACGGCTACACCTTC.

This clone was recorded only once. Other DNA sequences of this sample code for an identical CDR3. This chain links TRBV7-9 with TRBJ2-1; no definite D call. Looked up from germline, CDR1 is SEHNR and CDR2 is FQNEAQ (reference sequence). V gave up 0 bases and J gave up 10 bases, with 4 bases separating them. This CDR3 has 11 residues. CDR3 residues: CASSLAGEQFF. CDR3 nucleotides: TGTGCCAGCAGCTTAGCAGGGGAGCAGTTCTTC.

V usage is TRBV4-3 and J usage is TRBJ1-6, with D maybe TRBD1 (6 bases). Per the germline V gene, CDR1 is LGHNA and CDR2 is YSLEER. The CDR3 runs to 14 residues. Between the trimmed V and J ends, which lost 1 base and 7 bases, there was a span of 8 bases. The CDR3 reads CASSQGQENSPLHF. The CDR3 coding sequence is TGCGCCAGCAGCCAAGGACAGGAGAATTCACCCCTCCACTTT.

V gene TRBV19 combines with J gene TRBJ2-5; D is undetermined. Trimming left V 3 bases short and J 10 bases short, with 15 bases between. The germline V gene has CDR1 LNHDA and CDR2 SQIVND (reference sequence). CDR3 length: 13 amino acids. Written as DNA, the CDR3 is TGTGCCAGTAGTATCGCCACTTGGGTGGACCAGTACTTC. It codes for CASSIATWVDQYF.

This sequence joins TRBV28 and TRBJ2-7; TRBD1 is a possible D gene (5 bases). Germline loops: CDR1 MDHEN, CDR2 SYDVKM. This CDR3 has 12 amino acids. V was shortened by 5 bases and J by 12 bases, with 17 bases between the two germline ends. CDR3 region: CASSQQGTLLYF. CDR3 coding DNA: TGTGCCAGCAGTCAGCAGGGTACTTTGCTGTACTTC.

The chain uses TRBV19 and TRBJ1-1; no clear D. V was cut by 3 bases and J by 1 base, with 15 bases left in between. Looked up from germline, CDR1 is LNHDA and CDR2 is SQIVND (reference sequence). CDR3 size: 16 residues. The CDR3 region has the DNA TGTGCCAGTAGTATCGGCCGGAATCACCCGAACACTGAAGCTTTCTTT. Translation: CASSIGRNHPNTEAFF.

V gene TRBV29-1 combines with J gene TRBJ1-4; D gene ambiguous. The germline gives CDR1 SQVTM, CDR2 ANQGSEA. The V and J ends lost 4 bases and 4 bases respectively, with 10 bases between them. CDR3 length equals 13 residues. CDR3 region: CSVGQRLNEKLFF. In nucleotides, the CDR3 is TGCAGCGTTGGCCAGAGACTTAATGAAAAACTGTTTTTT.

Comments on this clone: Other DNA sequences of this sample code for an identical CDR3. The V call is TRBV30, the J call TRBJ1-1; D is uncertain. CDR1 is GTSNPN, CDR2 SVGIG, per germline (reference sequence). The CDR3 length is 17 residues. Trimming took 1 base from V and 0 from J, leaving 18 bases between them. In nucleotides, the CDR3 is TGTGCCTGGAGTGAGAAGATCGGACGCAGATTGAACACTGAAGCTTTCTTT. Amino acids: CAWSEKIGRRLNTEAFF.